This T cell receptor (beta chain) stems from a study of CD8 T cells in ankylosing spondylitis. Germline CDR1 SGHVS, CDR2 FQNEAQ. There are 16 residues in the CDR3. On this clonotype itself: This sequence may be a read error, since a much larger clone differs from it by one base.

By quantitative 5'-RACE with molecular barcodes, the TCR beta libraries were made. TCRdb re-analysed the 5' RACE reads in MiXCR, keeping a single row per CDR3 protein. This table has 250,000 to 400,000 distinct CDR3 sequences, about 9.9% appearing once. This TCR came from a female donor with ankylosing spondylitis or in good health (not recorded which). Material for sequencing was blood, either unsorted or a sorted T cell fraction (not recorded which). This sequence joins TRBV7-8 and TRBJ2-5, with a weak D call TRBD2 (5 bases). The CDR3 reads CASSLEDYGPPSNQSF. The CDR3 coding sequence is TGTGCCAGCAGCTTAGAAGACTATGGACCTCCTTCAAACCAGTCCTTC.